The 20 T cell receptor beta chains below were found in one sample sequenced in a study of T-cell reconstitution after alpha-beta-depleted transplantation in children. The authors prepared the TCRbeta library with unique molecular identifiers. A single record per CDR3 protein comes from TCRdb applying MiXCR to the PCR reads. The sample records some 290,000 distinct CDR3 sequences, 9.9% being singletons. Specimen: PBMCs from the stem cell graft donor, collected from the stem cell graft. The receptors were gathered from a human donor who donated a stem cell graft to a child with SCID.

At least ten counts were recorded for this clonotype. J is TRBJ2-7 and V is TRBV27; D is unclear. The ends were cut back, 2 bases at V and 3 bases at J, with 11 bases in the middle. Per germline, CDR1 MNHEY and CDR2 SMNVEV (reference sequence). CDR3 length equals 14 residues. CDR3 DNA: TGTGCCAGCAGTTTAGGGGTGGGGATCTACGAGCAGTACTTC. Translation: CASSLGVGIYEQYF.

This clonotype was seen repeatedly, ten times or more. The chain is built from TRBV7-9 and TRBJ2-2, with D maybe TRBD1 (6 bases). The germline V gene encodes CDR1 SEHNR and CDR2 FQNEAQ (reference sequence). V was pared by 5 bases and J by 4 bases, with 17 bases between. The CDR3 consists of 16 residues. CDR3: CASSEPTGTGTGELFF. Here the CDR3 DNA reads TGTGCCAGCAGCGAACCGACAGGAACGGGCACCGGGGAGCTGTTTTTT.

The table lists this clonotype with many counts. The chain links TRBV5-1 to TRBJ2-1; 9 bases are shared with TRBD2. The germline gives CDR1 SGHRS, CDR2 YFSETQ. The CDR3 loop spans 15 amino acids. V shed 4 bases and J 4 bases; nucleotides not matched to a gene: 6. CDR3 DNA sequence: TGCGCCAGCAGCGAGGGGACTAGCCAATACAATGAGCAGTTCTTC. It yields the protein CASSEGTSQYNEQFF.

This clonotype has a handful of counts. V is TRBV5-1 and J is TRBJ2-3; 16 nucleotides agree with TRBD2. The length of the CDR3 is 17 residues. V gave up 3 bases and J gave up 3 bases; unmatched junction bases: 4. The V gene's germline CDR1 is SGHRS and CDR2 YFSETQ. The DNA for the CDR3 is TGCGCCAGCAGCTCCGGGACTAGCGGGGGGGATACAGATACGCAGTATTTT. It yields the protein CASSSGTSGGDTDTQYF.

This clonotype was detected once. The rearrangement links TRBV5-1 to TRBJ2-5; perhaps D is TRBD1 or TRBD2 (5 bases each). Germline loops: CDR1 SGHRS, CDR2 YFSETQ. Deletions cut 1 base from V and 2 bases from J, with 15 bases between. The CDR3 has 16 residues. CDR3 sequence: CASSLLAGSKQETQYF. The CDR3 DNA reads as TGCGCCAGCAGCTTGTTGGCAGGGAGTAAGCAAGAGACCCAGTACTTC. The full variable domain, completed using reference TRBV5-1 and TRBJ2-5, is KAGVTQTPRYLIKTRGQQVTLSCSPISGHRSVSWYQQTPGQGLQFLFEYFSETQRNKGNFPGRFSGRQFSNSRSEMNVSTLELGDSALYLCASSLLAGSKQETQYFGPGTRLLVL.

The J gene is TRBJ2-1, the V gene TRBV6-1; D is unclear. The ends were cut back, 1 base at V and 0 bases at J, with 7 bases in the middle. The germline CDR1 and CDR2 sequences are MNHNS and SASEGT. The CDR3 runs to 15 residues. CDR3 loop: CASSEGRSSYNEQFF. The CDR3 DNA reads TGTGCCAGCAGTGAAGGCAGGAGCTCCTACAATGAGCAGTTCTTC.

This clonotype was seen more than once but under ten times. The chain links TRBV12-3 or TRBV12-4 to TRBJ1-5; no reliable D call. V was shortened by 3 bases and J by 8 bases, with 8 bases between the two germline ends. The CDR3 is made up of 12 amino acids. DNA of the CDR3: TGTGCCAGCAGTTTGTGGAGGGAGCCCCAGCATTTT. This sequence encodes CASSLWREPQHF.

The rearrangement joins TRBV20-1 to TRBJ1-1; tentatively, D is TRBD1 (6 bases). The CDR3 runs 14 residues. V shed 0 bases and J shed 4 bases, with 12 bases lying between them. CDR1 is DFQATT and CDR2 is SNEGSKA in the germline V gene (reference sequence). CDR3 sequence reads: CSAREGGGITEAFF. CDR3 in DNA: TGCAGTGCTAGAGAGGGGGGCGGGATCACTGAAGCTTTCTTT.

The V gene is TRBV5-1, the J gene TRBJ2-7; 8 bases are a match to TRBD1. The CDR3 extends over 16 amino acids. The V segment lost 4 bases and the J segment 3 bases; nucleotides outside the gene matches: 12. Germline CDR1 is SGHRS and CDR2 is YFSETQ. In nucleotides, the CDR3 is TGCGCCAGCAGCCTGAAGATGACAGGGGTTCTCTACGAGCAGTACTTC. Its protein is CASSLKMTGVLYEQYF.

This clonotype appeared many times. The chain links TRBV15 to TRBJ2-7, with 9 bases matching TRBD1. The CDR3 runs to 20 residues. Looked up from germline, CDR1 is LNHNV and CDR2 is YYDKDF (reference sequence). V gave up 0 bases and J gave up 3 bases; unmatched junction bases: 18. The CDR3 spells CATSRDRGQGYGGSNYEQYF. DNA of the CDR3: TGTGCCACCAGCAGAGATCGGGGACAGGGATATGGCGGGTCGAACTACGAGCAGTACTTC.

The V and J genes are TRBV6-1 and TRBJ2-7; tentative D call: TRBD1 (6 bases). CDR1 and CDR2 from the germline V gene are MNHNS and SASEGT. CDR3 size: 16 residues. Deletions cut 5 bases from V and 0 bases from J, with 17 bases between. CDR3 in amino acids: CASSLTTGSSSYEQYF. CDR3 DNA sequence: TGTGCCAGCAGTCTGACGACAGGCAGCTCCTCCTACGAGCAGTACTTC.

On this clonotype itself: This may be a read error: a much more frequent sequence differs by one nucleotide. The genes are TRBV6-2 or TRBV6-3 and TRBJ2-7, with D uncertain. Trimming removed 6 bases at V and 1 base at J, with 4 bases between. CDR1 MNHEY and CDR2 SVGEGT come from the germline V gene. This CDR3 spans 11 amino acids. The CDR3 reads CASRQSYEQYF. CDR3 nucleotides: TGTGCCAGCAGACAATCCTACGAGCAGTACTTC.

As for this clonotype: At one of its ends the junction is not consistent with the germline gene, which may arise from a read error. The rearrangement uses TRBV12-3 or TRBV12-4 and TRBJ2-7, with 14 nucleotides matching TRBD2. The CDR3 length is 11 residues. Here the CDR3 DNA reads TGTGCCAGCATTCAGGGACTAGCGGGAGACTTC. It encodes CASIQGLAGDF.

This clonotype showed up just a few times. CDR3 sequence reads: CAANPSGQGAFGYTF. The CDR3 region has the DNA TGTGCCGCCAACCCCAGCGGACAGGGGGCGTTTGGCTACACCTTC. The chain couples TRBV10-3 to TRBJ1-2, with 11 bases identical to TRBD1. The V gene's germline CDR1 is ENHRY and CDR2 SYGVKD. The length of the CDR3 is 15 residues. The J segment lost 7 bases and the V segment lost 11 bases, leaving 15 bases of the junction unmatched.

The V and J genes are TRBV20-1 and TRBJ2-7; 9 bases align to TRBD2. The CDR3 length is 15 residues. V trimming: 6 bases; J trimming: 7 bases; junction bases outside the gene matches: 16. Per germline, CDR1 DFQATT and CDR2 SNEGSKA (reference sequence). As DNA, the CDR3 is TGCAGTGCGAGGGGATGGACTAGCGAAAGGGAGGAGCAGTACTTC. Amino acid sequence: CSARGWTSEREEQYF.

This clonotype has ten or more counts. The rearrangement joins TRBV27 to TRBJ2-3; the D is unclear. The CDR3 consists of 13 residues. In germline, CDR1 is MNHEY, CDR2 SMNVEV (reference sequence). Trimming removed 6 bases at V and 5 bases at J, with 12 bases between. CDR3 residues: CASRLGPEDTQYF. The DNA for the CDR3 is TGTGCCAGCAGGCTAGGGCCGGAAGATACGCAGTATTTT.

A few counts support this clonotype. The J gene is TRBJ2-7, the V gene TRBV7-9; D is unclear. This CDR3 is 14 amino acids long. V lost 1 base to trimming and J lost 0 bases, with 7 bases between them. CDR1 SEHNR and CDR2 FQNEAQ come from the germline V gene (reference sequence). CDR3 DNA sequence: TGTGCCAGCAGCTTAGAGGTTACCTCCTACGAGCAGTACTTC. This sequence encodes CASSLEVTSYEQYF.

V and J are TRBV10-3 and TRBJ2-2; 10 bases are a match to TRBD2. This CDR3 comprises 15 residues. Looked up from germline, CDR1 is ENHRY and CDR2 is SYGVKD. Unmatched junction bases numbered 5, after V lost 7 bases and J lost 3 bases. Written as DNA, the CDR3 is TGTGCCATCAACCGCAGCGGGGGGGACACCGGGGAGCTGTTTTTT. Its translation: CAINRSGGDTGELFF.

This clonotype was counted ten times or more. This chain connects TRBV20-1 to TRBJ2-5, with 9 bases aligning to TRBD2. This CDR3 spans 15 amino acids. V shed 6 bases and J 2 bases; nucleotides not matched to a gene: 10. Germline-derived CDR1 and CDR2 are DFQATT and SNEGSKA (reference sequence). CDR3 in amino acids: CSARGTSGRQETQYF. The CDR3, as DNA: TGCAGTGCGCGGGGCACTAGCGGGCGACAAGAGACCCAGTACTTC.

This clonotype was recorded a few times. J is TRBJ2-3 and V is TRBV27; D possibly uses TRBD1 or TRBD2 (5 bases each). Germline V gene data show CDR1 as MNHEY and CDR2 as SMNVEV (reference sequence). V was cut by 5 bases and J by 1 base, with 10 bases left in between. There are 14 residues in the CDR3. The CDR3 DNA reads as TGTGCCAGCAGTCCGCCGGGGCGCACAGATACGCAGTATTTT. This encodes CASSPPGRTDTQYF.